This is a list of T cell receptor beta chains from one sample in a study of control samples from healthy donors and cancer patients. Some clones are missing from TCRdb's copy, which holds only in-frame ones; the method was immunoSEQ multiplex PCR. The sample has some 130,000 clones, about 95% seen once. Sequences were obtained from blood. These receptors were taken from a man in his thirties or forties in good health. Both conserved end residues are part of each CDR3. A D gene is named only where the DNA matches it firmly. Size values are once, few and many counts, or a class for expanded clones, and some rows have none.

TRBV28	.	TRBJ1-5	.	CASSFSGAYNQPQHF	TGTGCCAGCAGTTTTTCAGGGGCGTACAATCAGCCCCAGCATTTT
TRBV7-9	TRBD1	TRBJ2-3	.	CASSKQGATLASTDTQYF	TGTGCCAGCAGCAAACAGGGGGCTACCCTTGCTAGCACAGATACGCAGTATTTT
TRBV6-5	.	TRBJ1-5	few	CASSYSPGSGQPQHF	TGTGCCAGCAGTTACTCGCCGGGATCAGGGCAGCCCCAGCATTTT
TRBV10-3	.	TRBJ2-2	.	CAIKTSTGELFF	TGTGCCATCAAGACTAGCACCGGGGAGCTGTTTTTT
TRBV7-2	.	TRBJ1-5	.	CASSLYSNNQPQHF	TGTGCCAGCAGCTTATACAGTAATAATCAGCCCCAGCATTTT
TRBV7-2	TRBD1	TRBJ2-2	.	CASSLAGQITGELFF	TGTGCCAGCAGCTTAGCGGGACAGATAACCGGGGAGCTGTTTTTT
TRBV10-3	TRBD2	TRBJ2-7	.	CAISAPGLAKEQYF	TGTGCCATCAGTGCCCCCGGACTAGCCAAAGAGCAGTACTTC
TRBV19	TRBD1	TRBJ1-1	.	CASSGTGVSTEAFF	TGTGCCAGTAGTGGAACAGGGGTTAGCACTGAAGCTTTCTTT
TRBV19	.	TRBJ2-7	few	CASSMRLGSSYEQYF	TGTGCCAGTAGTATGAGGCTGGGCAGTTCCTACGAGCAGTACTTC
TRBV6-2/TRBV6-3	TRBD2	TRBJ2-3	.	CASSYSAGGGTDTQYF	TGTGCCAGCAGTTACTCTGCGGGGGGAGGCACAGATACGCAGTATTTT
TRBV27	.	TRBJ1-2	.	CASSLFDRSYGYTF	TGTGCCAGCAGTTTATTCGACAGGTCCTATGGCTACACCTTC
TRBV29-1	.	TRBJ1-1	few	CSAGDKNTEAFF	TGCAGCGCGGGAGACAAGAACACTGAAGCTTTCTTT
TRBV7-6	TRBD2	TRBJ2-3	.	CASSRLAGSTDTQYF	TGTGCCAGCTCACGACTAGCGGGGAGCACAGATACGCAGTATTTT
TRBV11-2	.	TRBJ1-1	.	CASSSAGPEAFF	TGTGCCAGCAGCTCTGCAGGGCCTGAAGCTTTCTTT
TRBV9	.	TRBJ2-1	.	CASSPNRGGFYNEQFF	TGTGCCAGCAGCCCCAACAGGGGAGGGTTTTACAATGAGCAGTTCTTC
TRBV4-1	TRBD1	TRBJ1-5	.	CASSEDPGTGHQPQHF	TGCGCCAGCAGCGAGGATCCCGGGACAGGGCATCAGCCCCAGCATTTT
TRBV30	TRBD2	TRBJ2-1	.	CAWSWRGGSEQFF	TGTGCCTGGAGCTGGCGGGGGGGCTCTGAGCAGTTCTTC
TRBV7-9	.	TRBJ2-3	.	CASSPVLGAGTQYF	TGTGCCAGCAGCCCCGTTCTGGGGGCGGGTACGCAGTATTTT
TRBV5-1	.	TRBJ2-5	.	CASSFQGAGQETQYF	TGCGCCAGCAGCTTTCAGGGAGCAGGCCAAGAGACCCAGTACTTC
TRBV2	TRBD1	TRBJ2-5	.	CASIPDRGETQYF	TGTGCCAGCATTCCCGACAGGGGAGAGACCCAGTACTTC
TRBV19	.	TRBJ1-6	.	CASSIAQGYNSPLHF	TGTGCCAGTAGTATAGCACAGGGTTATAATTCACCCCTCCACTTT
TRBV4-3	TRBD1	TRBJ1-6	once	CASSQDFGTGGSPLHF	TGCGCCAGCAGCCAAGATTTCGGGACAGGGGGTTCACCCCTCCACTTT
TRBV4-2	.	TRBJ1-3	once	CASSQDLGNPGSTIYF	TGTGCCAGCAGCCAAGATCTCGGGAACCCTGGAAGCACCATATATTTT
TRBV19	TRBD1	TRBJ1-3	.	CASRSQGAGLVNTIYF	TGTGCCAGTAGATCACAGGGGGCCGGTCTAGTTAACACCATATATTTT
TRBV11-2	.	TRBJ2-2	.	CASRHKNTGELFF	TGTGCCAGCAGGCATAAGAACACCGGGGAGCTGTTTTTT
TRBV6-2/TRBV6-3	TRBD1	TRBJ1-1	.	CASSYAGTGGRNTEAFF	TGTGCCAGCAGTTACGCTGGGACAGGGGGAAGGAACACTGAAGCTTTCTTT